The 20 T cell receptor beta chains below were found in one sample sequenced in a study of CXCR3-negative and CXCR3-positive naive CD8 T cells. The libraries of TRB cDNA were constructed through 5' RACE using UMI labels. TCRdb reprocessed the 5' RACE reads and stores each CDR3 protein as one record, lacking DNA. This sample's table has roughly 89,000 distinct CDR3 sequences. Sequencing used naive CXCR3- CD8+ T cells from blood. The subset was: CD45RO-CCR7+CD27+CD95- naive CD8+ T cells lacking CXCR3 (TNR3-). The source is a human donor in good health. Some clones in this sample may be carry-over from other donors' samples.

This chain uses TRBV12-3 or TRBV12-4 with TRBJ2-7; TCRdb designates TRBD2, a call that cannot be tested without DNA. The CDR3 totals 14 residues. CDR3 amino acids: CASSWSGTGYEQYF.

The V and J genes are TRBV7-2 and TRBJ2-7. Per germline, CDR1 SGHTA and CDR2 FQGNSA. The CDR3 covers 14 residues. CDR3: CASSLSQDTYEQYF.

The chain's CDR3 is CASRDSQETQYF. This chain connects TRBV6-6 to TRBJ2-5. Per the germline V gene, CDR1 is MNHNY and CDR2 is SVGAGI (reference sequence). The CDR3 is 12 residues long.

The chain uses TRBV4-3 and TRBJ2-3; TCRdb's D call, TRBD2, is unchecked because there is no DNA. The CDR3 loop spans 19 amino acids. Germline CDR1 reads LGHNA; CDR2 reads YSLEER. The CDR3: CASSQQGTSGPPFTDTQYF.

This chain connects TRBV6-2 or TRBV6-3 to TRBJ2-7; TCRdb lists TRBD1, though no DNA is available to test this call. The CDR3 covers 16 residues. CDR1 MNHEY and CDR2 SVGEGT come from the germline V gene. CDR3 sequence: CASRPLGAGGTYEQYF.

The rearrangement uses TRBV29-1 and TRBJ1-3. The CDR3 has 11 amino acids. The germline V gene encodes CDR1 SQVTM and CDR2 ANQGSEA. CDR3 loop: CSVVQVNTIYF.

The chain combines TRBV29-1 with TRBJ2-1. The CDR3 is made up of 11 amino acids. Germline V gives CDR1 SQVTM, CDR2 ANQGSEA. CDR3 sequence reads: CSSITVNEQFF.

The gene calls are TRBV7-9 and TRBJ2-5; TCRdb names TRBD1, which stays unverified in the absence of DNA. The CDR3 runs 13 residues. Germline-derived CDR1 and CDR2 are SEHNR and FQNEAQ (reference sequence). The CDR3 region is CASSPTGRETQYF. Full variable domain (missing parts from reference TRBV7-9 and TRBJ2-5): DTGVSQNPRHKITKRGQNVTFRCDPISEHNRLYWYRQTLGQGPEFLTYFQNEAQLEKSRLLSDRFSAERPKGSFSTLEIQRTEQGDSAMYLCASSPTGRETQYFGPGTRLLVL.

This chain's CDR3 is CASSLTYYEQYF. The V call is TRBV11-2, the J call TRBJ2-7. The length of the CDR3 is 12 residues. The germline V gene encodes CDR1 SGHAT and CDR2 FQNNGV.

This chain joins TRBV25-1 and TRBJ2-1; as DNA is missing, the TRBD1 call by TCRdb cannot be tested. Germline CDR1 is MGHDK and CDR2 is SYGVNS. The CDR3 spans 12 residues. CDR3 amino acids: CASSGRVPEQFF.

This chain uses TRBV7-9 with TRBJ2-3; as DNA is missing, the TRBD2 call by TCRdb cannot be tested. The CDR3 has 13 residues. In germline, CDR1 is SEHNR, CDR2 FQNEAQ (reference sequence). This chain's CDR3 is CASSGREEDTQYF.

V and J are TRBV4-3 and TRBJ2-7; the TCRdb D gene call, TRBD1, has no DNA to confirm it. The V gene's germline CDR1 is LGHNA and CDR2 YSLEER. The CDR3 is 14 amino acids. The CDR3 is CASSQQGDIGEQYF.

V and J are TRBV7-9 and TRBJ2-6. The CDR3 sequence is 15 residues long. Germline-derived CDR1 and CDR2 are SEHNR and FQNEAQ (reference sequence). The CDR3 sequence is CASSPQGSGANVLTF.

V and J are TRBV12-3 or TRBV12-4 and TRBJ1-2. The CDR3 has 16 amino acids. This chain's CDR3 is CASSLALSGPIYGYTF.

V is TRBV24-1 and J is TRBJ2-7; TCRdb returns TRBD1, unconfirmable since there is no DNA. CDR3 length equals 15 residues. Germline lookup yields CDR1 KGHDR and CDR2 SFDVKD. This chain's CDR3 is CATSDDRAYGYEQYF.

The gene calls are TRBV14 and TRBJ1-2. Germline lookup yields CDR1 SGHDN and CDR2 FVKESK. The CDR3 covers 11 residues. The CDR3 loop is CASSQSYGYTF.

The rearrangement links TRBV20-1 to TRBJ1-2; the TCRdb call, TRBD1, lacks DNA for checking. Per the germline V gene, CDR1 is DFQATT and CDR2 is SNEGSKA (reference sequence). This CDR3 contains 18 residues. The CDR3 is CSAPFPPGGASINYGYTF.

The chain's CDR3 is CASSKPGTEANTEAFF. The chain is built from TRBV21-1 and TRBJ1-1; the D gene TCRdb calls, TRBD1, cannot be checked with no DNA. TRBV21-1 is a pseudogene. The CDR3 is 16 residues long.

V usage is TRBV5-4 and J usage is TRBJ1-1; as DNA is missing, the TRBD1 call by TCRdb cannot be tested. Germline V gene sequence: CDR1 SGHNT, CDR2 YYREEE (reference sequence). The CDR3 covers 15 residues. The CDR3 here is CASSLDPGMNTEAFF.

The rearrangement uses TRBV5-1 and TRBJ1-1; there is no DNA to check the TCRdb D call of TRBD1. Germline CDR1 is SGHRS and CDR2 is YFSETQ. This CDR3 is built from 15 residues. Here the CDR3 reads CASSLDGSGGTEAFF.